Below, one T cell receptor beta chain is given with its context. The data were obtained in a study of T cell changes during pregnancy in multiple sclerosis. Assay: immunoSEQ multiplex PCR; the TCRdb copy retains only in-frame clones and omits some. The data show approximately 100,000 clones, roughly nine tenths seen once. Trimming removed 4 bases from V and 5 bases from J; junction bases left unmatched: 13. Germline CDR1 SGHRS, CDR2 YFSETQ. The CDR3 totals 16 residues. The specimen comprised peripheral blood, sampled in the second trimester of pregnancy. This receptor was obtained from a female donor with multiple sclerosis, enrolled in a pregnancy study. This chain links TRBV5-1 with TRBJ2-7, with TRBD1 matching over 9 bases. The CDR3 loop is CASSGPGTGLSNEQYF. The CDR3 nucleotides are TGCGCCAGCAGCGGGCCCGGGACAGGGTTAAGCAACGAGCAGTACTTC.